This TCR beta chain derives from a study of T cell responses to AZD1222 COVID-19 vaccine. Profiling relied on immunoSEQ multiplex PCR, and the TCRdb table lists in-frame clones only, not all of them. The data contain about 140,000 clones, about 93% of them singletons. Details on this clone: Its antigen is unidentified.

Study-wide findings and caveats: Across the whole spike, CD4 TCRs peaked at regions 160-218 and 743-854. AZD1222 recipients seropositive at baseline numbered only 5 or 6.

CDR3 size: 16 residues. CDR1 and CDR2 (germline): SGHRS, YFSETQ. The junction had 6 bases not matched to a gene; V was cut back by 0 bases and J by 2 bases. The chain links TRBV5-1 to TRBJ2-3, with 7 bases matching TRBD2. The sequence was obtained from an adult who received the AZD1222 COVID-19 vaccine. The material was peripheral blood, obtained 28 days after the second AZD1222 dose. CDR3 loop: CASSLGRTRITDTQYF. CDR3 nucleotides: TGCGCCAGCAGCTTGGGTCGGACTAGGATCACAGATACGCAGTATTTT.